The clone carrying this T cell receptor (beta chain) has more than one count but fewer than ten. Antigen: not known. The data are from a study of beta chain features in type 1 diabetes. Whole-study context: The examined sorted cells totaled approximately 110 million across samples. Study results and limitations: Possible PCR preference for shorter templates applied equally to patients and controls. Shorter TCRB CDR3s, moderately but significantly so, marked every one of the four CD4+ subsets in Type 1 diabetes patients.

Reverse transcription of all isolated RNA meant that expressed TCRB transcripts were sequenced. Profiling relied on immunoSEQ multiplex PCR, and the TCRdb table lists in-frame clones only, not all of them. The table lists about 150,000 clones, around 10% of them singletons. Sequenced input: central memory CD4+ T cells from blood. This receptor was identified in a man aged 18-30 years in good health.

The CDR3 spells CASSEAGGGQETQYF. The CDR3 region has the DNA TGTGCCAGCAGTGAAGCTGGCGGTGGTCAAGAGACCCAGTACTTC. The chain carries TRBV2 and TRBJ2-5; D gene unclear. V lost 0 bases, J lost 2 bases, and 10 bases lay in between. CDR1 SNHLY and CDR2 FYNNEI come from the germline V gene. This CDR3 spans 15 amino acids.